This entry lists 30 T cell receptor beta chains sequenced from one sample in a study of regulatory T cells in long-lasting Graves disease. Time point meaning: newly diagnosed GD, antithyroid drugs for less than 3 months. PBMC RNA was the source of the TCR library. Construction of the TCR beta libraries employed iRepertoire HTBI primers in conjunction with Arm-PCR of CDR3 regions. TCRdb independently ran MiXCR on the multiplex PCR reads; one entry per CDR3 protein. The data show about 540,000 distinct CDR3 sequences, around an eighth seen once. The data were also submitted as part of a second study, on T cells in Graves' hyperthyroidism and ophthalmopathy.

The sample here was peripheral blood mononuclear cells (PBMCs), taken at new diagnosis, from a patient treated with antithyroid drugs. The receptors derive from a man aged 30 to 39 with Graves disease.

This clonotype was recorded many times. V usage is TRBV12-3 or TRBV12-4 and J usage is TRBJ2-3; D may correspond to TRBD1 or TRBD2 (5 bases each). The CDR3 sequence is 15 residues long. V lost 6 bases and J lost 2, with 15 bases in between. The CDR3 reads CASSVEGFPTDTQYF. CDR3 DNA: TGTGCCAGCAGCGTTGAGGGGTTCCCCACAGATACGCAGTATTTT.

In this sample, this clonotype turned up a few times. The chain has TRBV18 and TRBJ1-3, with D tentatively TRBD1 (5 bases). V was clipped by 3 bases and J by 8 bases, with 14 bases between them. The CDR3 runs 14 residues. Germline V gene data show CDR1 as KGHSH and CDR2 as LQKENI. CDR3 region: CASSPQARVDTIYF. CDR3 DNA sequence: TGTGCCAGCTCACCCCAGGCCAGGGTGGACACCATATATTTT.

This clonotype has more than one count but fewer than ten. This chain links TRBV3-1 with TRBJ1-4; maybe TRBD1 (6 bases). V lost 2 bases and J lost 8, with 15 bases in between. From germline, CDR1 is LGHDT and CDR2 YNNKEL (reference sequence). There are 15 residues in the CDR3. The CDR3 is CASSQSIGGREKLFF. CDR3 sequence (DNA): TGTGCCAGCAGCCAATCTATCGGGGGCAGGGAAAAACTGTTTTTT.

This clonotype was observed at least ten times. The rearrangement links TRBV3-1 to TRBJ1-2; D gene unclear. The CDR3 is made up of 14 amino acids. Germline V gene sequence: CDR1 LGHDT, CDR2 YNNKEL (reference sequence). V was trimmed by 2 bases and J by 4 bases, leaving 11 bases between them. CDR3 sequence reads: CASSQKGQSYGYTF. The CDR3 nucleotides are TGTGCCAGCAGCCAAAAGGGTCAGAGCTATGGCTACACCTTC.

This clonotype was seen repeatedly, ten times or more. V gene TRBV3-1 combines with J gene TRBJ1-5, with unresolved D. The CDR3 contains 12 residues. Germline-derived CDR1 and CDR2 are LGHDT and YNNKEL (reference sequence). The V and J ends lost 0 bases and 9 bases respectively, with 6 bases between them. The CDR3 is CASSQDTGPQHF. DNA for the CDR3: TGTGCCAGCAGCCAAGATACGGGGCCCCAGCATTTT.

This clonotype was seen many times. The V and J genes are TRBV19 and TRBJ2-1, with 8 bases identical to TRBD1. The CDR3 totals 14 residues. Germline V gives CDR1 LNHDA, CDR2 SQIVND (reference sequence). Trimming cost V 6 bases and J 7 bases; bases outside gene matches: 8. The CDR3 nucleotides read TGTGCCAGTAGAGACAGGGGAAAAGGGAATGAGCAGTTCTTC. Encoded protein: CASRDRGKGNEQFF.

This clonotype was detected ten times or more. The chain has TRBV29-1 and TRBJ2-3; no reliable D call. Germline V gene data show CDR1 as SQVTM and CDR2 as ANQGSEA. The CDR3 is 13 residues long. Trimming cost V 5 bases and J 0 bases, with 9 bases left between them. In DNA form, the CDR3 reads TGCAGCGTTAAGGTGTTCAGCACAGATACGCAGTATTTT. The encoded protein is CSVKVFSTDTQYF.

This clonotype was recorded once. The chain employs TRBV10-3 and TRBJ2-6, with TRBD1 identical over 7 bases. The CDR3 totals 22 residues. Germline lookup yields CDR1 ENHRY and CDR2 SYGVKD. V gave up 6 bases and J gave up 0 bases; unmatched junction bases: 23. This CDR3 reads CAISEGLGTVTTRLSGANVLTF. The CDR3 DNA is TGTGCCATCAGCGAGGGTCTCGGGACAGTTACTACCCGCCTCTCTGGGGCCAACGTCCTGACTTTC.

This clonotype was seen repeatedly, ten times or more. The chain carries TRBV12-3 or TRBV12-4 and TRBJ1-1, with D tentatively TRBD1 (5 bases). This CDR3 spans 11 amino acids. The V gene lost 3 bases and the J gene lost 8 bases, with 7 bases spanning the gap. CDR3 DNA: TGTGCCAGCAGTTTGCGGGGGGAAGCTTTCTTT. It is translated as CASSLRGEAFF.

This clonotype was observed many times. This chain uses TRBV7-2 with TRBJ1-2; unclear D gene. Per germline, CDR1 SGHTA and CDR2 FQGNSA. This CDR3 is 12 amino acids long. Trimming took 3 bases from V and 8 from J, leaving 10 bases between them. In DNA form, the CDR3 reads TGTGCCAGCAGCTTCGCACAGCGGGGCTACACCTTC. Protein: CASSFAQRGYTF.

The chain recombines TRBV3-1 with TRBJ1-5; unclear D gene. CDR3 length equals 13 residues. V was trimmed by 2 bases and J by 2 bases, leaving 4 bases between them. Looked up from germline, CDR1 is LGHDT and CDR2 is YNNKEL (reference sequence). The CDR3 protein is CASSQSGNQPQHF. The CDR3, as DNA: TGTGCCAGCAGCCAAAGCGGCAATCAGCCCCAGCATTTT.

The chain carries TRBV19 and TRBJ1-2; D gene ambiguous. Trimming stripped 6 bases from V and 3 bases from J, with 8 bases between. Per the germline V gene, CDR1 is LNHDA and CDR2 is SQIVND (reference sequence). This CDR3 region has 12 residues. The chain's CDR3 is CASSQEYYGYTF. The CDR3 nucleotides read TGTGCCAGTAGCCAGGAGTACTATGGCTACACCTTC. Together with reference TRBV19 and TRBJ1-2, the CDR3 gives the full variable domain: DGGITQSPKYLFRKEGQNVTLSCEQNLNHDAMYWYRQDPGQGLRLIYYSQIVNDFQKGDIAEGYSVSREKKESFPLTVTSAQKNPTAFYLCASSQEYYGYTFGSGTRLTVV.

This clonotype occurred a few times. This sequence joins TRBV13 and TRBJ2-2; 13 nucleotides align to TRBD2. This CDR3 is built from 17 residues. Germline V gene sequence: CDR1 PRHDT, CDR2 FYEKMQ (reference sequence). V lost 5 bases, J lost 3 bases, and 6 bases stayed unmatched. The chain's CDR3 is CASSNGLAGVYTGELFF. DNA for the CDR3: TGTGCCAGCAGCAATGGACTAGCGGGAGTTTACACCGGGGAGCTGTTTTTT.

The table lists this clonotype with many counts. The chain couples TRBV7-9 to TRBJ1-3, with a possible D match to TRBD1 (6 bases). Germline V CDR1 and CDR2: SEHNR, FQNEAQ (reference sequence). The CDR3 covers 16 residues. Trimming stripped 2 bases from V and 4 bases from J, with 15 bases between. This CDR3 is CASSLPLGQRGNTIYF. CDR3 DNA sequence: TGTGCCAGCAGCTTACCCCTTGGACAGCGCGGAAACACCATATATTTT.

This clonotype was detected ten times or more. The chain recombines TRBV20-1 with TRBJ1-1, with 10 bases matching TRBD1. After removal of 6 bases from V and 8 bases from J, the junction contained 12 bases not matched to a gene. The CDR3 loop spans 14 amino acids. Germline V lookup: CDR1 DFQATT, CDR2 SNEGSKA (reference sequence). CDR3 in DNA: TGCAGTGCCACGCAAGGGGGACAGGGGACCGAAGCTTTCTTT. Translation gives CSATQGGQGTEAFF.

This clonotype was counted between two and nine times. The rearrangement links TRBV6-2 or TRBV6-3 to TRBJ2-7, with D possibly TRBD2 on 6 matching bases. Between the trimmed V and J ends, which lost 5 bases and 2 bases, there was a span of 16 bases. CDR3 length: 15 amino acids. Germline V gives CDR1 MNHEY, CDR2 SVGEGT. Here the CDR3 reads CASSGQPGDAYEQYF. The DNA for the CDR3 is TGTGCCAGCAGTGGACAACCGGGGGACGCCTACGAGCAGTACTTC.

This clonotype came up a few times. The CDR3 DNA reads as TGTGCCAGCAGCCAAACCGAGGTGGGCGATGAGCAGTTCTTC. It encodes CASSQTEVGDEQFF. The chain is built from TRBV14 and TRBJ2-1; no definite D call. The ends were cut back, 2 bases at V and 8 bases at J, with 13 bases in the middle. This CDR3 has 14 amino acids. CDR1 and CDR2 from the germline V gene are SGHDN and FVKESK.

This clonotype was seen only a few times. CDR3 DNA: TGCAGTGCGGACCCGGGGAATACGCAGTATTTT. This translates into CSADPGNTQYF. The chain combines TRBV20-1 with TRBJ2-3; D is perhaps TRBD2 (5 bases). The ends were cut back, 6 bases at V and 7 bases at J, with 11 bases in the middle. This CDR3 comprises 11 residues. CDR1 and CDR2 from the germline V gene are DFQATT and SNEGSKA (reference sequence).

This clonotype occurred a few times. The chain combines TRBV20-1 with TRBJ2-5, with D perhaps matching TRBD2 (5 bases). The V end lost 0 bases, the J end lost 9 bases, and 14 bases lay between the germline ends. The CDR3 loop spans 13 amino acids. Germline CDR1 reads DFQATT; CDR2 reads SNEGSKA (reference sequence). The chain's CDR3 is CSARDQVGAAQYF. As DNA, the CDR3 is TGCAGTGCTAGAGATCAGGTTGGAGCGGCCCAGTACTTC.

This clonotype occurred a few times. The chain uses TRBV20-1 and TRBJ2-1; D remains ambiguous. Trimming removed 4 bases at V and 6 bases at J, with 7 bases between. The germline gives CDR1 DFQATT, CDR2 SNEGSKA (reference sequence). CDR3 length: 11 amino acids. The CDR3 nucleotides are TGCAGTGCTACAAGAAGCAATGAGCAGTTCTTC. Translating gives CSATRSNEQFF.

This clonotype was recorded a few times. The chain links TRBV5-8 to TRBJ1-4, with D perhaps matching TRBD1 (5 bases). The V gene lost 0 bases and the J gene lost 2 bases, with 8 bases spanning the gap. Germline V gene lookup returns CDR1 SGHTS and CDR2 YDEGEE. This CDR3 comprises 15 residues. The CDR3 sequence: CASSLGGHTNEKLFF. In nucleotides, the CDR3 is TGTGCCAGCAGCTTGGGCGGACATACTAATGAAAAACTGTTTTTT.

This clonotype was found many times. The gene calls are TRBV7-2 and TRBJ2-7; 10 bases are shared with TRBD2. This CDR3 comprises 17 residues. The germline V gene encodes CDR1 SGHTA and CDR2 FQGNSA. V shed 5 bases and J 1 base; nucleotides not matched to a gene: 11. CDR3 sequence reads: CASSPLSSGRSSYEQYF. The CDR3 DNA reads TGTGCCAGCAGCCCACTTAGTAGCGGGAGGAGTTCCTACGAGCAGTACTTC.

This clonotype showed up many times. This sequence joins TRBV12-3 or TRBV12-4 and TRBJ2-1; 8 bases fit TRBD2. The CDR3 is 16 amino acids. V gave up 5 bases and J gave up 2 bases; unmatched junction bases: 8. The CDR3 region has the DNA TGTGCCAGCAGTGAACTCAGCGGGGGAGCCTACAATGAGCAGTTCTTC. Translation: CASSELSGGAYNEQFF.

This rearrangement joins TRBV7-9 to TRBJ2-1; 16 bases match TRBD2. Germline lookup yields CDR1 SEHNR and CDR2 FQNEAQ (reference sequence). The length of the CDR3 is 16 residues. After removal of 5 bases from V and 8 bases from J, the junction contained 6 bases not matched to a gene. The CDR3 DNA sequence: TGTGCCAGCAGCCCAGGGACTAGCGGGAGGGGTCATGAGCAGTTCTTC. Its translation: CASSPGTSGRGHEQFF.

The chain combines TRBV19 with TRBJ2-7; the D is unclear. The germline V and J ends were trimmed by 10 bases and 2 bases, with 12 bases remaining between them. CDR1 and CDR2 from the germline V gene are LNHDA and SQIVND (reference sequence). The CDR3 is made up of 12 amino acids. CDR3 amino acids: CATRTATYEQYF. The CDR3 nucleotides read TGTGCCACCAGGACGGCCACCTACGAGCAGTACTTC. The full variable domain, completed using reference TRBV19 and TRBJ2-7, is DGGITQSPKYLFRKEGQNVTLSCEQNLNHDAMYWYRQDPGQGLRLIYYSQIVNDFQKGDIAEGYSVSREKKESFPLTVTSAQKNPTAFYLCATRTATYEQYFGPGTRLTVT.

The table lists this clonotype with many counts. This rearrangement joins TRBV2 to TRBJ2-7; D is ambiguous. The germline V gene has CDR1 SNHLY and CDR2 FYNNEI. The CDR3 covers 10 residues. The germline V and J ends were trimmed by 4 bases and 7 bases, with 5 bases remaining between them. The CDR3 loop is CASSAQEQYF. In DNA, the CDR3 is TGTGCCAGCAGTGCTCAGGAGCAGTACTTC. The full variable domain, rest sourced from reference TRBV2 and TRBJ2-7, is EPEVTQTPSHQVTQMGQEVILRCVPISNHLYFYWYRQILGQKVEFLVSFYNNEISEKSEIFDDQFSVERPDGSNFTLKIRSTKLEDSAMYFCASSAQEQYFGPGTRLTVT.

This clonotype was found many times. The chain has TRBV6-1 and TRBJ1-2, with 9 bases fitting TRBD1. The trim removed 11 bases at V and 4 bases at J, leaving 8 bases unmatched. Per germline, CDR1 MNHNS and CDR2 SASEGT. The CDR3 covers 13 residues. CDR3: CAGRGDRVYGYTF. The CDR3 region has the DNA TGTGCCGGACGGGGGGACAGGGTCTATGGCTACACCTTC.

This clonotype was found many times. This CDR3 is CASGTGVAGELFF. In DNA form, the CDR3 reads TGTGCCTCCGGGACAGGGGTCGCCGGGGAGCTGTTTTTT. The rearrangement links TRBV19 to TRBJ2-2, with 10 nucleotides matching TRBD1. The trim removed 11 bases at V and 6 bases at J, leaving 6 bases unmatched. CDR3 size: 13 residues. From germline, CDR1 is LNHDA and CDR2 SQIVND (reference sequence).

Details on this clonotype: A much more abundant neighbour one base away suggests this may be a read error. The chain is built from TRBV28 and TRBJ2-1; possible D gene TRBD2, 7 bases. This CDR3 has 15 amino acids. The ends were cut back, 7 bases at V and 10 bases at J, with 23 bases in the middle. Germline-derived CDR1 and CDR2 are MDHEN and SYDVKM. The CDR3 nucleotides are TGTGCCAGCACCCCTAATCAGGCGGGGGCTTACGAGCAGTTCTTC. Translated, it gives CASTPNQAGAYEQFF.

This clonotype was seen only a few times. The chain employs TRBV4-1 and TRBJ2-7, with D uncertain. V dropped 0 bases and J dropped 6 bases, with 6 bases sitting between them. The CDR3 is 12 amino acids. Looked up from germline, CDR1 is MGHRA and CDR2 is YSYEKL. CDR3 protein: CASSQDIGEQYF. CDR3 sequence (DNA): TGCGCCAGCAGCCAAGATATCGGCGAGCAGTACTTC.